The clone carrying this T cell receptor beta chain was counted between two and nine times. The germline CDR1 and CDR2 sequences are KGHDR and SFDVKD. The CDR3 consists of 13 residues. V dropped 7 bases and J dropped 7; count of bases not matched to a gene: 4. The source of the sample is a study of blood T cells in healthy people across ages. The use of a sample-barcoded 5' primer and a J-beta primer mix characterized a second PCR of 7 to 11 cycles. TCRdb re-analysed the 5' RACE reads in MiXCR, keeping a single row per CDR3 protein. The table lists more than 1.4 million distinct CDR3 sequences, roughly 45% of them singletons.

Specimen: blood. This TCR was sampled from a woman between 18 and 30 years old in good health. This sequence joins TRBV24-1 and TRBJ2-1; 9 bases are shared with TRBD2. As DNA, the CDR3 is TGTGCCACCAGGGGGACTAGCTTGAATGAGCAGTTCTTC. Translating it yields CATRGTSLNEQFF.